The T cell receptor beta chain under discussion was sequenced for a study of early T cells in non-severe SARS-CoV-2 infection. Regarding the study as a whole: Using VDJdb, the matching emphasized anti-spike CD8 responses while missing private and CD4 specificities.

Individually, cDNA molecules had unique molecular identifiers attached to them. TCRdb independently ran MiXCR on the 5' RACE reads; one entry per CDR3 protein. The sample records roughly 50,000 distinct CDR3 sequences, about 5.6% being singletons. This clonotype has a count of ten or more. What it binds is unknown. Germline-derived CDR1 and CDR2 are SGHTA and FQGNSA. The CDR3 covers 15 residues. After removal of 6 bases from V and 4 bases from J, the junction contained 6 bases not matched to a gene. Sequencing was carried out using whole blood. This receptor was identified in an adult who was a healthcare worker with PCR-confirmed SARS-CoV-2 infection or an uninfected control (not recorded which). The rearrangement uses TRBV7-2 and TRBJ2-3, with 11 positions matching TRBD1. Written as DNA, the CDR3 is TGTGCCAGCAGTTCCGGGACAGGGGGACCAGATACGCAGTATTTT. It encodes CASSSGTGGPDTQYF.